The TCR beta chain described here comes from a study of blood T cell repertoires in COVID-19. Across the study: Samples came from the United States, Italy and Spain, spanning acute and convalescent COVID-19.

This clone was observed a few times. Adults between roughly 18 and 89 years of age took part from under 30 US areas. The ends lost 4 bases at V and 2 bases at J; junction bases unmatched: 8. Per the germline V gene, CDR1 is KGHDR and CDR2 is SFDVKD. The CDR3 spans 18 residues. Data came from immunoSEQ multiplex PCR; TCRdb stores just in-frame clones and leaves some out. The table includes some 150,000 clones, 70% to 90% detected once. This sequence joins TRBV24-1 and TRBJ2-3; 13 bases fit TRBD2. This TCR was sampled from a woman in her twenties or thirties with acute COVID-19. The sequencing input was PBMCs or T cells enriched from blood (not recorded which). CDR3 in amino acids: CATSETGTSGALTDTQYF. The CDR3 coding sequence is TGTGCCACCAGTGAAACCGGGACTAGCGGGGCACTCACAGATACGCAGTATTTT.